A selection of T cell receptor beta chains follows, all from one sample in a study of T cell responses to AZD1222 COVID-19 vaccine. Here immunoSEQ multiplex PCR was the method, and the copy in TCRdb shows in-frame clones only, minus some. The sample records over 100,000 clones, about nine tenths being singletons. This material consisted of peripheral blood, taken on day 0 of AZD1222 vaccination. Source of these receptors: an adult in good health. CDR3s include the opening cysteine and the closing phenylalanine or tryptophan. A D gene is named only where the DNA matches it firmly. The size of a clone is reported for some rows only, either as once, few or many, or as a class for expanded clones.

J gene: TRBJ2-7
V gene: TRBV19
clone size: .
D gene: TRBD1
CDR3 protein: CASSIDRDRGTYEQYF
CDR3 DNA: TGTGCCAGTAGTATAGACCGGGACAGGGGTACCTACGAGCAGTACTTC

J gene: TRBJ2-3
V gene: TRBV6-2/TRBV6-3
clone size: .
D gene: .
CDR3 protein: CASSADLVGTQYF
CDR3 DNA: TGTGCCAGCAGCGCCGATTTGGTTGGTACGCAGTATTTT

J gene: TRBJ1-1
V gene: TRBV9
clone size: .
D gene: .
CDR3 protein: CASSVAINTEAFF
CDR3 DNA: TGTGCCAGCAGCGTCGCAATAAACACTGAAGCTTTCTTT

J gene: TRBJ2-7
V gene: TRBV19
clone size: .
D gene: TRBD1
CDR3 protein: CASSAGTGVGEQYF
CDR3 DNA: TGTGCCAGTAGCGCCGGGACAGGGGTCGGCGAGCAGTACTTC

J gene: TRBJ1-5
V gene: TRBV30
clone size: .
D gene: .
CDR3 protein: CAWSVGNQPQHF
CDR3 DNA: TGTGCCTGGAGTGTAGGGAATCAGCCCCAGCATTTT

J gene: TRBJ1-2
V gene: TRBV29-1
clone size: once
D gene: .
CDR3 protein: CSVFGRSYGYTF
CDR3 DNA: TGCAGCGTCTTTGGACGGAGCTATGGCTACACCTTC

J gene: TRBJ1-3
V gene: TRBV19
clone size: .
D gene: TRBD1
CDR3 protein: CASSRQGPSSGNTIYF
CDR3 DNA: TGTGCCAGTAGTAGACAGGGGCCAAGCTCTGGAAACACCATATATTTT

J gene: TRBJ2-5
V gene: TRBV6-2/TRBV6-3
clone size: few
D gene: TRBD2
CDR3 protein: CASSGSIAGEYQETQYF
CDR3 DNA: TGTGCCAGCAGTGGAAGTATAGCGGGGGAGTACCAAGAGACCCAGTACTTC

J gene: TRBJ1-6
V gene: TRBV6-5
clone size: .
D gene: .
CDR3 protein: CASIHSRVVNSPLHF
CDR3 DNA: TGTGCCAGCATCCACTCGAGGGTAGTTAATTCACCCCTCCACTTT

J gene: TRBJ1-2
V gene: TRBV7-5
clone size: once
D gene: .
CDR3 protein: CARSLERGRQGYGYTF
CDR3 DNA: TGTGCCAGAAGCTTAGAGAGGGGGCGACAGGGCTATGGCTACACCTTC

J gene: TRBJ1-1
V gene: TRBV7-2
clone size: .
D gene: .
CDR3 protein: CASSPRMGRNTEAFF
CDR3 DNA: TGTGCCAGCAGCCCCCGAATGGGGCGGAACACTGAAGCTTTCTTT

J gene: TRBJ1-2
V gene: TRBV5-8
clone size: .
D gene: .
CDR3 protein: CASSRRTPGYTF
CDR3 DNA: TGTGCCAGCAGCCGCCGGACACCCGGCTACACCTTC

J gene: TRBJ2-7
V gene: TRBV9
clone size: few
D gene: .
CDR3 protein: CASSPAHSYEQYF
CDR3 DNA: TGTGCCAGCAGCCCAGCGCACTCCTACGAGCAGTACTTC

J gene: TRBJ1-3
V gene: TRBV7-9
clone size: .
D gene: .
CDR3 protein: CASSLTTGNTIYF
CDR3 DNA: TGTGCCAGCAGCTTAACTACTGGAAACACCATATATTTT

J gene: TRBJ1-4
V gene: TRBV9
clone size: .
D gene: TRBD1
CDR3 protein: CASSPGSQTGVGEKLFF
CDR3 DNA: TGTGCCAGCAGCCCCGGATCACAGACAGGGGTAGGGGAAAAACTGTTTTTT

J gene: TRBJ1-5
V gene: TRBV27
clone size: .
D gene: TRBD1
CDR3 protein: CASSLGTGHQPQHF
CDR3 DNA: TGTGCCAGCAGCCTCGGGACAGGGCATCAGCCCCAGCATTTT

J gene: TRBJ2-5
V gene: TRBV7-2
clone size: .
D gene: TRBD2
CDR3 protein: CASSLTGLAGGPETQYF
CDR3 DNA: TGTGCCAGCAGCCTAACGGGACTAGCGGGGGGACCGGAGACCCAGTACTTC

J gene: TRBJ1-1
V gene: TRBV25-1
clone size: .
D gene: .
CDR3 protein: CASSDFRGNTEAFF
CDR3 DNA: TGTGCCAGCAGTGATTTCAGGGGGAACACTGAAGCTTTCTTT

J gene: TRBJ2-7
V gene: TRBV3-1/TRBV3-2
clone size: .
D gene: .
CDR3 protein: CASSQAWTGSSYEQYF
CDR3 DNA: TGTGCCAGCAGCCAAGCCTGGACTGGGAGCTCCTACGAGCAGTACTTC

J gene: TRBJ1-1
V gene: TRBV7-3
clone size: .
D gene: .
CDR3 protein: CASSLTGGNTEAFF
CDR3 DNA: TGTGCCAGCAGCTTAACAGGGGGGAACACTGAAGCTTTCTTT

J gene: TRBJ2-2
V gene: TRBV5-1
clone size: .
D gene: .
CDR3 protein: CASSGRQDTGELFF
CDR3 DNA: TGCGCCAGCAGCGGACGACAGGACACCGGGGAGCTGTTTTTT

J gene: TRBJ2-4
V gene: TRBV4-1
clone size: .
D gene: .
CDR3 protein: CASSQAGALAKNIQYF
CDR3 DNA: TGCGCCAGCAGCCAAGCGGGAGCCTTAGCCAAAAACATTCAGTACTTC

J gene: TRBJ2-2
V gene: TRBV7-7
clone size: .
D gene: TRBD2
CDR3 protein: CASSAQSGANTGELFF
CDR3 DNA: TGTGCTAGCAGCGCTCAGAGCGGGGCGAACACCGGGGAGCTGTTTTTT

J gene: TRBJ1-1
V gene: TRBV5-1
clone size: once
D gene: TRBD1
CDR3 protein: CASSFDRANTEAFF
CDR3 DNA: TGCGCCAGCAGCTTTGACAGGGCGAACACTGAAGCTTTCTTT

J gene: TRBJ1-6
V gene: TRBV7-9
clone size: .
D gene: TRBD1
CDR3 protein: CASSLVGQGNSPLHF
CDR3 DNA: TGTGCCAGCAGCTTAGTGGGACAGGGTAATTCACCCCTCCACTTT

J gene: TRBJ1-6
V gene: TRBV5-6
clone size: .
D gene: TRBD1
CDR3 protein: CASSLVQGISPLHF
CDR3 DNA: TGTGCCAGCAGCTTGGTACAGGGGATTTCACCCCTCCACTTT

J gene: TRBJ1-5
V gene: TRBV7-9
clone size: .
D gene: .
CDR3 protein: CASSLGGGNQPQHF
CDR3 DNA: TGTGCCAGCAGCTTAGGAGGGGGCAATCAGCCCCAGCATTTT

J gene: TRBJ1-4
V gene: TRBV7-8
clone size: .
D gene: .
CDR3 protein: CASSWGGRTTNEKLFF
CDR3 DNA: TGTGCCAGCAGCTGGGGGGGGAGGACAACTAATGAAAAACTGTTTTTT

J gene: TRBJ1-2
V gene: TRBV2
clone size: .
D gene: .
CDR3 protein: CASSLTRQAIRVYGYTF
CDR3 DNA: TGTGCCAGCAGCCTTACCCGGCAGGCCATTAGGGTCTATGGCTACACCTTC

J gene: TRBJ1-4
V gene: TRBV11-2
clone size: .
D gene: .
CDR3 protein: CASSPRRGYNEKLFF
CDR3 DNA: TGTGCCAGCAGCCCCCGTCGGGGGTATAATGAAAAACTGTTTTTT

J gene: TRBJ2-7
V gene: TRBV28
clone size: .
D gene: TRBD1
CDR3 protein: CASTHGTEVSYEQYF
CDR3 DNA: TGTGCCAGCACTCACGGGACAGAAGTCTCCTACGAGCAGTACTTC

J gene: TRBJ2-1
V gene: TRBV5-4
clone size: few
D gene: .
CDR3 protein: CASSPALRGGNEQFF
CDR3 DNA: TGTGCCAGCAGCCCCGCTCTCCGTGGGGGGAATGAGCAGTTCTTC

J gene: TRBJ1-5
V gene: TRBV28
clone size: few
D gene: .
CDR3 protein: CASSVTTGSGSQPQHF
CDR3 DNA: TGTGCCAGCAGCGTTACTACAGGGAGTGGTAGTCAGCCCCAGCATTTT

J gene: TRBJ2-7
V gene: TRBV29-1
clone size: .
D gene: .
CDR3 protein: CSVRDLPYEQYF
CDR3 DNA: TGCAGCGTTCGCGACTTACCCTACGAGCAGTACTTC

J gene: TRBJ2-2
V gene: TRBV19
clone size: .
D gene: TRBD2
CDR3 protein: CASSLLAGDAGELFF
CDR3 DNA: TGTGCCAGTAGTCTACTAGCGGGGGATGCCGGGGAGCTGTTTTTT

J gene: TRBJ2-5
V gene: TRBV12-3/TRBV12-4
clone size: .
D gene: .
CDR3 protein: CASSDRQETQYF
CDR3 DNA: TGTGCCAGCAGTGACAGGCAAGAGACCCAGTACTTC

J gene: TRBJ2-3
V gene: TRBV3-1/TRBV3-2
clone size: few
D gene: TRBD2
CDR3 protein: CASSQELAGATDTQYF
CDR3 DNA: TGTGCCAGCAGCCAAGAACTAGCGGGGGCCACAGATACGCAGTATTTT

J gene: TRBJ2-3
V gene: TRBV7-9
clone size: .
D gene: TRBD2
CDR3 protein: CATGTSGGVSTDTQYF
CDR3 DNA: TGTGCCACCGGGACTAGCGGGGGGGTTAGCACAGATACGCAGTATTTT

J gene: TRBJ2-2
V gene: TRBV5-6
clone size: .
D gene: .
CDR3 protein: CASSRGGALTLAGELFF
CDR3 DNA: TGTGCCAGCAGTAGAGGGGGGGCCCTGACTTTGGCCGGGGAGCTGTTTTTT

J gene: TRBJ1-5
V gene: TRBV6-5
clone size: .
D gene: .
CDR3 protein: CASSYGQGSQPQHF
CDR3 DNA: TGTGCCAGCAGTTACGGGCAGGGGAGTCAGCCCCAGCATTTT

J gene: TRBJ2-1
V gene: TRBV6-2/TRBV6-3
clone size: .
D gene: .
CDR3 protein: CASSGQPNEQFF
CDR3 DNA: TGTGCCAGCAGTGGTCAGCCCAATGAGCAGTTCTTC

J gene: TRBJ1-6
V gene: TRBV5-5
clone size: few
D gene: .
CDR3 protein: CASSPTPGSYNSPLHF
CDR3 DNA: TGTGCCAGCAGTCCTACACCCGGCTCCTATAATTCACCCCTCCACTTT